Detailed here is one T cell receptor beta chain. The junction had 3 bases not matched to a gene; V was cut back by 4 bases and J by 4 bases. Looked up from germline, CDR1 is SGHVS and CDR2 is FQNEAQ. CDR3 length: 13 amino acids. Patients who underwent sequencing had shown CD8+CD57+ cell expansion by flow cytometry. Sampling of blood occurred while the patients had still received no therapy. Genomic DNA served as template for TCR beta VDJ and CDR3 profiling. TCRdb reprocessed the reads via MiXCR and lists one record per CDR3 protein. This sample has 170,000 or so distinct CDR3 sequences, with around half found just once. These data come from a study of CD8+CD57+ T cells in acquired aplastic anemia. Study details: About 3 ug was the average amount of DNA from sorted CD4+ and CD8+ cells.

The sequenced sample was sorted CD4+, CD8+, or CD8+CD57+ T cells (not recorded which) from PBMCs. V and J are TRBV7-8 and TRBJ1-2; 7 positions match TRBD1. This clonotype was obtained from a human donor with aplastic anemia. The CDR3 is CASSSGGSYGYTF. The CDR3 nucleotides read TGTGCCAGCAGCTCAGGGGGTTCCTATGGCTACACCTTC.